The 23 T cell receptor beta chains below all came from one sample that was sequenced in a study of blood T cell repertoires in COVID-19. Here immunoSEQ multiplex PCR was the method, and the copy in TCRdb shows in-frame clones only, minus some. The table includes 200,000 to 250,000 clones, about 83% detected once. The sequenced sample was peripheral blood. The receptor source for this set is a man aged 50-60 years with acute or convalescent COVID-19.

This clone occurred many times. The chain recombines TRBV3-1 (or the pseudogene TRBV3-2) with TRBJ2-7; weak D call: TRBD1 (6 bases). V was shortened by 4 bases and J by 4 bases, with 14 bases between the two germline ends. CDR1 is LGHDT, CDR2 YNNKEL, per germline (reference sequence). The CDR3 is 14 residues long. CDR3 bases: TGTGCCAGCAGCCTAAAGACAGGCACGTACGAGCAGTACTTC. It specifies CASSLKTGTYEQYF.

V is TRBV9 and J is TRBJ2-3, with a weak D call TRBD1 (5 bases). This CDR3 is built from 14 residues. V was pared by 5 bases and J by 2 bases, with 12 bases between. The germline V gene encodes CDR1 SGDLS and CDR2 YYNGEE. The CDR3 reads CASSWLGDTDTQYF. For the CDR3, the DNA is TGTGCCAGCAGTTGGCTAGGGGACACAGATACGCAGTATTTT.

This clone was counted once. The sample carries other DNA sequences with the same CDR3. This chain uses TRBV5-1 with TRBJ2-7; TRBD1 aligns across 9 bases. Per the germline V gene, CDR1 is SGHRS and CDR2 is YFSETQ. There are 14 residues in the CDR3. Trimming took 3 bases from V and 1 from J; bases not matched to a gene: 2. CDR3 DNA sequence: TGCGCCAGCAGCTGGGGACAGGGTTCCTACGAGCAGTACTTC. Its translation: CASSWGQGSYEQYF.

This chain links TRBV6-2 or TRBV6-3 with TRBJ1-2, with 7 bases matching TRBD1. This CDR3 has 13 residues. Trimming cost V 4 bases and J 3 bases; bases outside gene matches: 2. From germline, CDR1 is MNHEY and CDR2 SVGEGT. The CDR3 nucleotides are TGTGCCAGCAGTTCTGACAGGGACTATGGCTACACCTTC. Translating gives CASSSDRDYGYTF.

The rearrangement links TRBV7-2 to TRBJ1-2; maybe TRBD1 (6 bases). Germline V gene data show CDR1 as SGHTA and CDR2 as FQGNSA. CDR3 length equals 15 residues. V dropped 1 base and J dropped 5 bases, with 14 bases sitting between them. The CDR3 loop is CASSLGPQGNYGYTF. The CDR3, as DNA: TGTGCCAGCAGCTTAGGGCCCCAGGGGAATTATGGCTACACCTTC. The full variable domain, in which reference TRBV7-2 and TRBJ1-2 provide the parts outside the CDR3, is GAGVSQSPSNKVTEKGKDVELRCDPISGHTALYWYRQSLGQGLEFLIYFQGNSAPDKSGLPSDRFSAERTGGSVSTLTIQRTQQEDSAVYLCASSLGPQGNYGYTFGSGTRLTVV.

This clone showed up just once. This sequence joins TRBV18 and TRBJ2-7; 8 bases map to TRBD1. The V gene end was trimmed by 3 bases and the J gene end by 3 bases; junction bases not matched to a gene: 4. Germline V gives CDR1 KGHSH, CDR2 LQKENI. The CDR3 runs 14 residues. As DNA, the CDR3 is TGTGCCAGCTCACCGACAGGGGCCCACTACGAGCAGTACTTC. Translation: CASSPTGAHYEQYF.

The chain carries TRBV7-9 and TRBJ1-5, with TRBD1 identical over 8 bases. The V gene's germline CDR1 is SEHNR and CDR2 FQNEAQ (reference sequence). The CDR3 loop spans 15 amino acids. With 5 bases clipped from V and 3 bases from J, the junction kept 6 bases outside the gene matches. CDR3 amino acids: CASSLGQGVNQPQHF. The CDR3 DNA follows: TGTGCCAGCAGCCTCGGACAGGGAGTCAATCAGCCCCAGCATTTT.

The genes are TRBV28 and TRBJ2-1; 8 nucleotides agree with TRBD2. Germline-derived CDR1 and CDR2 are MDHEN and SYDVKM. V lost 5 bases and J lost 1; bases outside the gene matches: 7. The CDR3 totals 16 residues. The chain's CDR3 is CASSQSTSGSYNEQFF. The CDR3 DNA reads as TGTGCCAGCAGTCAATCTACTAGCGGATCCTACAATGAGCAGTTCTTC.

V gene TRBV27 combines with J gene TRBJ2-2; possible D gene TRBD1, 5 bases. Germline V gene data show CDR1 as MNHEY and CDR2 as SMNVEV (reference sequence). This CDR3 has 17 amino acids. V was clipped by 3 bases and J by 7 bases, with 21 bases between them. CDR3 region: CASSLRSAGISIGELFF. The CDR3 bases are TGTGCCAGCAGTTTGCGGTCGGCAGGGATATCGATCGGGGAGCTGTTTTTT.

There are a few counts of this clone. The rearrangement links TRBV30 to TRBJ2-5, with a weak D call TRBD1 (6 bases). The germline V gene has CDR1 GTSNPN and CDR2 SVGIG (reference sequence). The CDR3 runs 18 residues. V was pared by 2 bases and J by 3 bases, with 25 bases between. CDR3 bases: TGTGCCTGGAGTCCGCCCGGTTGGGAAGGGACAAGGAAAGAGACCCAGTACTTC. It translates to CAWSPPGWEGTRKETQYF.

V and J are TRBV5-1 and TRBJ2-7; no firm D call. Germline CDR1 is SGHRS and CDR2 is YFSETQ. Deletions cut 2 bases from V and 5 bases from J, with 14 bases between. CDR3 length: 14 residues. The CDR3 reads CASSLQPLSDEQYF. In DNA, the CDR3 is TGCGCCAGCAGCTTACAGCCCCTCTCGGACGAGCAGTACTTC.

The chain is built from TRBV6-5 and TRBJ2-2; 14 nucleotides match TRBD2. The germline gives CDR1 MNHEY, CDR2 SVGAGI. V was clipped by 9 bases and J by 7 bases; unmatched bases: 7. This CDR3 contains 15 residues. The CDR3 protein is CASSTGTSGGGELFF. The CDR3 DNA reads as TGTGCCAGTTCTACCGGGACTAGCGGGGGCGGGGAGCTGTTTTTT.

The CDR3 region is CASSVTSGSSYNEQFF. The CDR3 DNA follows: TGTGCCAGCAGCGTAACTAGCGGAAGCTCCTACAATGAGCAGTTCTTC. The chain uses TRBV7-6 and TRBJ2-1, with 8 positions matching TRBD2. The CDR3 is made up of 16 amino acids. Trimming at V came to 5 bases and at J to 0 bases, leaving 6 bases not matched to a gene. From germline, CDR1 is SGHVS and CDR2 FNYEAQ.

The V call is TRBV10-3, the J call TRBJ2-7; TRBD2 aligns across 9 bases. This CDR3 is 16 amino acids long. The V and J ends lost 4 bases and 5 bases, in that order; junction bases with no gene match: 12. Germline-derived CDR1 and CDR2 are ENHRY and SYGVKD. The CDR3 sequence is CAISGVPSGRTDEQYF. The CDR3 DNA sequence: TGTGCCATCAGTGGGGTCCCGAGCGGGAGGACCGACGAGCAGTACTTC.

The chain has TRBV3-1 (or the pseudogene TRBV3-2) and TRBJ1-2; TRBD1 aligns across 7 bases. V trimming: 1 base; J trimming: 9 bases; junction bases outside the gene matches: 5. There are 13 residues in the CDR3. Germline-derived CDR1 and CDR2 are LGHDT and YNNKEL (reference sequence). Written as DNA, the CDR3 is TGTGCCAGCAGCCAAGTGGACAGGTCACGCTACACCTTC. It codes for CASSQVDRSRYTF.

V is TRBV6-5 and J is TRBJ2-5; 10 nucleotides align to TRBD1. CDR3 length: 14 amino acids. Trimming at V came to 7 bases and at J to 5 bases, leaving 7 bases not matched to a gene. The germline V gene has CDR1 MNHEY and CDR2 SVGAGI. Written as DNA, the CDR3 is TGTGCCAGCACTCCTACGGGACAGGGGGAGACCCAGTACTTC. The encoded protein is CASTPTGQGETQYF.

The J gene is TRBJ1-1, the V gene TRBV19; possibly TRBD1 for D (6 bases). The V end was cut by 6 bases, the J end by 0 bases, with 8 bases between. This CDR3 has 13 residues. Germline CDR1 LNHDA, CDR2 SQIVND (reference sequence). The CDR3 sequence: CASRDSMNTEAFF. The CDR3 region has the DNA TGTGCCAGTAGGGACAGCATGAACACTGAAGCTTTCTTT.

This sequence joins TRBV30 and TRBJ2-1, with 12 bases matching TRBD2. The CDR3 consists of 18 residues. J lost 4 bases, V lost 1 base, and 11 bases had no gene match. The germline gives CDR1 GTSNPN, CDR2 SVGIG (reference sequence). The DNA of the CDR3 is TGTGCCTGGAGTGGGCGGGGACTAGCGGGTGCCCGGTACAATGAGCAGTTCTTC. This sequence encodes CAWSGRGLAGARYNEQFF.

The rearrangement uses TRBV28 and TRBJ1-6, with TRBD1 identical over 11 bases. Germline assignment: CDR1 MDHEN and CDR2 SYDVKM. Trimming cost V 6 bases and J 6 bases; bases outside gene matches: 10. The CDR3 has 17 residues. CDR3 DNA sequence: TGTGCCAGCAGCCCAACCGGGACAGGGGGTTTTAATTCACCCCTCCACTTT. Translated: CASSPTGTGGFNSPLHF.

This rearrangement joins TRBV5-1 to TRBJ1-2; 8 nucleotides align to TRBD1. The CDR3 covers 14 residues. The V segment lost 2 bases and the J segment 8 bases; nucleotides outside the gene matches: 8. Germline CDR1 and CDR2: SGHRS and YFSETQ. CDR3 protein: CASSFLGTGEGYTF. The CDR3 DNA is TGCGCCAGCAGCTTCCTTGGGACAGGAGAAGGCTACACCTTC. The full variable domain, with the rest looked up from reference TRBV5-1 and TRBJ1-2, is KAGVTQTPRYLIKTRGQQVTLSCSPISGHRSVSWYQQTPGQGLQFLFEYFSETQRNKGNFPGRFSGRQFSNSRSEMNVSTLELGDSALYLCASSFLGTGEGYTFGSGTRLTVV.

The chain uses TRBV24-1 and TRBJ2-5, with D possibly being TRBD2 (5 bases). Trimming stripped 8 bases from V and 0 bases from J, with 15 bases between. Germline V gene data show CDR1 as KGHDR and CDR2 as SFDVKD. The CDR3 is 15 amino acids. The CDR3 here is CATTIDRENQETQYF. Here the CDR3 DNA reads TGTGCCACCACCATCGATAGGGAGAACCAAGAGACCCAGTACTTC.

Of note for this clone: The identical CDR3 is also encoded by other nucleotide sequences in the sample. The V call is TRBV11-2, the J call TRBJ1-2, with D possibly being TRBD1 (6 bases). The germline gives CDR1 SGHAT, CDR2 FQNNGV. V lost 4 bases and J lost 4, with 7 bases in between. This CDR3 has 12 amino acids. The CDR3: CASSSTGYGYTF. The CDR3 DNA reads as TGTGCCAGCAGCTCGACAGGCTATGGCTACACCTTC.

CDR3 nucleotide sequence: TGTGCCAGCAGCTTGACCGGGACAGGGATCTACGAGCAGTACTTC. Translating it yields CASSLTGTGIYEQYF. The V call is TRBV7-3, the J call TRBJ2-7, with 9 positions matching TRBD1. The CDR3 runs to 15 residues. Germline lookup yields CDR1 SGHTA and CDR2 FQGTGA. Trimming at V came to 3 bases and at J to 3 bases, leaving 6 bases not matched to a gene.